This T cell receptor beta chain came from a study of ipilimumab plus nivolumab after autologous stem cell transplantation. Across the whole study: Patients received a median of roughly five ipilimumab and eight or nine nivolumab doses.

Starting 14 to 28 days after autologous transplant, ipilimumab 1 mg/kg was given. Trimming took off 3 bases at V and 0 bases at J, with 9 bases between the two ends. There are 15 residues in the CDR3. Germline V gene sequence: CDR1 MNHEY, CDR2 SMNVEV (reference sequence). Produced via immunoSEQ multiplex PCR; TCRdb's table is partial and in-frame only. The sample contains some 15,000 clones, around 74% of which appear only once. This clone has only a few counts. This clonotype originated in a male donor with primary mediastinal lymphoma. The sequencing used PBMCs, collected in a trial of ipilimumab plus nivolumab as post-transplant consolidation. This rearrangement joins TRBV27 to TRBJ2-1; D uncertain. CDR3 DNA: TGTGCCAGCAGTTTGTCGGCTAGCTCCTACAATGAGCAGTTCTTC. This codes for CASSLSASSYNEQFF.